These 11 T cell receptor beta chains share one sample of origin, sequenced in a study of blood T cell repertoires in COVID-19. Sequencing used immunoSEQ multiplex PCR; TCRdb keeps in-frame clones, though not all of them. Of about 82,000 clones in the sample, around 83% are singletons; the top ten hold about a sixth. Material for sequencing was peripheral blood. All receptors derive from a woman aged 55-75 years with acute or convalescent COVID-19.

The V and J genes are TRBV3-1 (or the pseudogene TRBV3-2) and TRBJ2-5, with 9 positions matching TRBD2. The V and J ends lost 6 bases and 5 bases, in that order; junction bases with no gene match: 1. This CDR3 has 12 amino acids. Germline V gene sequence: CDR1 LGHDT, CDR2 YNNKEL (reference sequence). As DNA, the CDR3 is TGTGCCAGCAGAGGACTAGCGGAGACCCAGTACTTC. It specifies CASRGLAETQYF.

The chain combines TRBV30 with TRBJ2-7; tentative D call: TRBD1 (5 bases). V was trimmed by 2 bases and J by 2 bases, leaving 13 bases between them. The CDR3 sequence is 14 residues long. Germline loops: CDR1 GTSNPN, CDR2 SVGIG (reference sequence). CDR3 residues: CAWSKGFGTYEQYF. The CDR3 DNA reads as TGTGCCTGGAGTAAGGGGTTTGGGACCTACGAGCAGTACTTC.

The J gene is TRBJ1-2, the V gene TRBV3-1 (or the pseudogene TRBV3-2); 9 bases fit TRBD1. Per germline, CDR1 LGHDT and CDR2 YNNKEL (reference sequence). CDR3 length equals 15 residues. V lost 0 bases, J lost 7 bases, and 6 bases stayed unmatched. CDR3 protein: CASSQDPRTGVGYTF. The CDR3 DNA is TGTGCCAGCAGCCAAGACCCAAGGACAGGGGTTGGCTACACCTTC.

This chain joins TRBV1 and TRBJ2-3; TRBD2 is the table's D call, not checked against the DNA. TRBV1 is recorded as a pseudogene. The CDR3 length is 19 residues. The CDR3 loop reads CTSSLPTGTSGGASDTQYF. The CDR3 bases are TGCACCAGCAGCTTACCCACCGGGACTAGCGGGGGGGCTTCTGATACGCAGTATTTT.

This clone was observed once. V is TRBV6-5 and J is TRBJ2-5; D may be TRBD2 (7 bases). The CDR3 extends over 16 amino acids. V lost 0 bases, J lost 1 base, and 12 bases lay in between. Germline V CDR1 and CDR2: MNHEY, SVGAGI. The CDR3 DNA follows: TGTGCCAGCAGTTACTCGATGGCGGGGGCCCAAGAGACCCAGTACTTC. Encoded protein: CASSYSMAGAQETQYF.

This chain uses TRBV5-4 with TRBJ2-3; 10 bases are shared with TRBD1. J gave up 5 bases and V 5 bases, and 5 bases lay outside the gene matches. This CDR3 region has 14 residues. The germline V gene encodes CDR1 SGHNT and CDR2 YYREEE (reference sequence). The CDR3 loop reads CASRRDRGEDTQYF. The CDR3, as DNA: TGTGCCAGCAGGCGGGACAGGGGTGAAGATACGCAGTATTTT.

The rearrangement joins TRBV24-1 to TRBJ1-5; TRBD1 is a possible D gene (6 bases). In germline, CDR1 is KGHDR, CDR2 SFDVKD. Between the trimmed V and J ends, which lost 4 bases and 4 bases, there was a span of 7 bases. This CDR3 has 13 amino acids. This chain's CDR3 is CATSEGHNQPQHF. CDR3 DNA sequence: TGTGCCACCAGTGAGGGACATAATCAGCCCCAGCATTTT.

The chain joins TRBV6-4 to TRBJ2-3, with TRBD1 matching over 10 bases. After removal of 2 bases from V and 3 bases from J, the junction contained 8 bases not matched to a gene. The CDR3 spans 17 residues. From germline, CDR1 is MRHNA and CDR2 SNTAGT. CDR3 DNA sequence: TGTGCCAGCAGTGACGCTATACCGGGACAGGGGACAGATACGCAGTATTTT. Protein sequence: CASSDAIPGQGTDTQYF.

The J gene is TRBJ2-5, the V gene TRBV5-1; perhaps TRBD1 as D (6 bases). The V and J ends lost 2 bases and 2 bases respectively, with 10 bases between them. Germline CDR1 and CDR2: SGHRS and YFSETQ. The CDR3 totals 14 residues. Written as DNA, the CDR3 is TGCGCCAGCAGCTTCCAGGGGAATCAAGAGACCCAGTACTTC. It yields the protein CASSFQGNQETQYF.

The chain links TRBV15 to TRBJ2-6; 12 nucleotides align to TRBD1. Germline-derived CDR1 and CDR2 are LNHNV and YYDKDF (reference sequence). J was trimmed by 4 bases and V by 4 bases; bases with no gene match: 5. The CDR3 sequence is 17 residues long. CDR3 sequence: CATSKGQGARGANVLTF. The CDR3 DNA reads TGTGCCACCAGCAAGGGACAGGGGGCTAGAGGGGCCAACGTCCTGACTTTC. Looking up the rest from reference TRBV15 and TRBJ2-6 gives the full variable domain: DAMVIQNPRYQVTQFGKPVTLSCSQTLNHNVMYWYQQKSSQAPKLLFHYYDKDFNNEADTPDNFQSRRPNTSFCFLDIRSPGLGDTAMYLCATSKGQGARGANVLTFGAGSRLTVL.

The chain has TRBV5-6 and TRBJ2-1, with D tentatively TRBD2 (6 bases). V lost 2 bases and J 5 bases, leaving 11 bases between the germline ends. The CDR3 consists of 14 residues. Germline V CDR1 and CDR2: SGHDT, YYEEEE. The CDR3 bases are TGTGCCAGCAGCTTCGGAGGGCAAAACAATGAGCAGTTCTTC. The encoded protein is CASSFGGQNNEQFF.